Sequencing of this TCR beta chain was carried out in a study of blood T cell repertoires in COVID-19. Study details: COVID-19 samples, acute and convalescent, were from the United States, Italy and Spain. From T cells, B-cell-depleted T cells, or PBMCs came the material, which was cDNA or gDNA.

As processed by the authors: Amplification of reference gene primers provided the estimated nucleated cell counts. Produced via immunoSEQ multiplex PCR; TCRdb's table is partial and in-frame only. Clonal size and the V and J genes are those of that table, whereas D and trimming came from the DNA. The sample gives about 36,000 clones, 90% of which show up once; around 25% is in the top ten. This CDR3 is 17 amino acids long. J lost 5 bases, V lost 3 bases, and 8 bases had no gene match. The germline V gene has CDR1 LGHDT and CDR2 YNNKEL (reference sequence). This TCR was recovered from a man aged 55 to 70 with active or convalescent COVID-19. Source material: peripheral blood. The chain is built from TRBV3-1 (or the pseudogene TRBV3-2) and TRBJ2-1, with 12 positions matching TRBD2. The CDR3 nucleotides read TGTGCCAGCAGCCATGGCAAGAGACTAGCGGGAGACAATGAGCAGTTCTTC. Translation: CASSHGKRLAGDNEQFF.